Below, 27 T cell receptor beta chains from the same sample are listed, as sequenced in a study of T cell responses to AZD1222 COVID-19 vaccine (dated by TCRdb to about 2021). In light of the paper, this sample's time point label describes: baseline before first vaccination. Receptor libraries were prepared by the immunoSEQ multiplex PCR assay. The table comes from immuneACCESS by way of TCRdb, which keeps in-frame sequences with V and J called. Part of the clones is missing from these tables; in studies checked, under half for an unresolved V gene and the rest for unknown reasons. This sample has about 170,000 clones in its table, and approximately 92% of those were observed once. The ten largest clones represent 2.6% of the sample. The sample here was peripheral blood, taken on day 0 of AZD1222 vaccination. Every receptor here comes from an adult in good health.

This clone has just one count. The CDR3: CASVSQGIDGYTF. DNA of the CDR3: TGTGCTAGTGTCTCGCAGGGTATCGATGGCTACACCTTC. The chain uses TRBV12-5 and TRBJ1-2; maybe TRBD1 (5 bases). The CDR3 extends over 13 amino acids. V lost 7 bases and J lost 6, with 15 bases in between. Germline CDR1 and CDR2: LGHNT and FRNRAP.

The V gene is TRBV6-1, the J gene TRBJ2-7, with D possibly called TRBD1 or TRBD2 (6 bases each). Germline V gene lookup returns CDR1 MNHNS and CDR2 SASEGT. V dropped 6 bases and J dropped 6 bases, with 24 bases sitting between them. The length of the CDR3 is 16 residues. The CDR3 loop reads CASRERGVTVRTEQYF. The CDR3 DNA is TGTGCCAGCAGGGAAAGGGGGGTGACAGTGCGTACCGAGCAGTACTTC.

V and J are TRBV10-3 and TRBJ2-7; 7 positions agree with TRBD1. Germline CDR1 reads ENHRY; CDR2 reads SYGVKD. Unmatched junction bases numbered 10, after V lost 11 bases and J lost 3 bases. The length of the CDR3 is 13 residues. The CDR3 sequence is CAARDSRFYEQYF. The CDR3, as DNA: TGTGCCGCCAGGGACAGCCGTTTCTACGAGCAGTACTTC.

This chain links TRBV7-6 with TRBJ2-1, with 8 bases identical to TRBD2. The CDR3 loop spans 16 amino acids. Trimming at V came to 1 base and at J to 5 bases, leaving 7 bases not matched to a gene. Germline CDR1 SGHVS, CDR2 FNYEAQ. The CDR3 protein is CASSLGASGLNNEQFF. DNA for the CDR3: TGTGCCAGCAGCTTAGGGGCTAGCGGGTTGAACAATGAGCAGTTCTTC.

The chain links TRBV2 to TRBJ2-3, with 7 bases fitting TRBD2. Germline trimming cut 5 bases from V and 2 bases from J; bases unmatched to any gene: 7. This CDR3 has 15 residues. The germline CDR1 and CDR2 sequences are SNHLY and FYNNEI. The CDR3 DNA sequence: TGTGCCAGCAGTAGCCGACTAGCTTCCACAGATACGCAGTATTTT. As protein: CASSSRLASTDTQYF.

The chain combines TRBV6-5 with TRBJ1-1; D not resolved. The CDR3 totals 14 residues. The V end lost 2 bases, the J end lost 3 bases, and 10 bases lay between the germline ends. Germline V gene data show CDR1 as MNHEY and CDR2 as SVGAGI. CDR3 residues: CASSYLGPDTEAFF. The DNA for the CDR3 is TGTGCCAGCAGTTACCTTGGCCCGGACACTGAAGCTTTCTTT.

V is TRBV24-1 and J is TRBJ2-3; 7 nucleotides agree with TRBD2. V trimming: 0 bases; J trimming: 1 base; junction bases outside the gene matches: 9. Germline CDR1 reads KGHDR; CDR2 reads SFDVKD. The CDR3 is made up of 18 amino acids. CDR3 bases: TGTGCCACCAGTGATTTGAATTCCAGGGACTACCGCACAGATACGCAGTATTTT. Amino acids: CATSDLNSRDYRTDTQYF.

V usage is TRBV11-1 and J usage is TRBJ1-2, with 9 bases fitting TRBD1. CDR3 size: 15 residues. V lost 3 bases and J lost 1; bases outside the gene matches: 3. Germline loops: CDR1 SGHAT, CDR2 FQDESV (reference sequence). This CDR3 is CASSLGDRVNYGYTF. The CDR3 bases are TGTGCCAGCAGCTTGGGGGACAGGGTTAACTATGGCTACACCTTC.

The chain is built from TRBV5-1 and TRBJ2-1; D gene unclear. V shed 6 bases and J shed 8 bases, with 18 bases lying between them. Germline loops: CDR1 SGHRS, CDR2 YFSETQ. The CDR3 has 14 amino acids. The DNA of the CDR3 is TGCGCCAGCACCCCGACCCAGGTTGCGGATGAGCAGTTCTTC. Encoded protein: CASTPTQVADEQFF.

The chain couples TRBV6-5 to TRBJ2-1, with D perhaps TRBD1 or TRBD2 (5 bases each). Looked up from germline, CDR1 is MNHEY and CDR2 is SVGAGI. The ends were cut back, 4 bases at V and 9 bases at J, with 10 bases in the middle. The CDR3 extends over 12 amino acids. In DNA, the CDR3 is TGTGCCAGCAGTTCCAGTGGGGGTGAGCAGTTCTTC. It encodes CASSSSGGEQFF.

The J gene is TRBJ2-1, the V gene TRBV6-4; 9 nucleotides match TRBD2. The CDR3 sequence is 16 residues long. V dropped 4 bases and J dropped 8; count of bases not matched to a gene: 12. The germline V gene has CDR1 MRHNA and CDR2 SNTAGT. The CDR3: CASSVTASGIFHEQFF. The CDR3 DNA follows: TGTGCCAGCAGTGTAACGGCTAGCGGGATATTCCATGAGCAGTTCTTC.

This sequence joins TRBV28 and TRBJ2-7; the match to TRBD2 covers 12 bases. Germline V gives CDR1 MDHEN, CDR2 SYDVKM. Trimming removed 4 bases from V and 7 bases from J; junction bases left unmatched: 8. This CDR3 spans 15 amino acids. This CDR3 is CASSSSSGRAGEQYF. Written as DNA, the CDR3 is TGTGCCAGCAGTTCATCTAGCGGGAGGGCGGGGGAGCAGTACTTC.

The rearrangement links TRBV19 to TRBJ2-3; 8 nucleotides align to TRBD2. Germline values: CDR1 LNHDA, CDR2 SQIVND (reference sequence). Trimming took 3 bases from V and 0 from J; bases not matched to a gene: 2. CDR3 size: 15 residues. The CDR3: CASSISGTSTDTQYF. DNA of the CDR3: TGTGCCAGTAGTATTAGCGGGACTAGCACAGATACGCAGTATTTT.

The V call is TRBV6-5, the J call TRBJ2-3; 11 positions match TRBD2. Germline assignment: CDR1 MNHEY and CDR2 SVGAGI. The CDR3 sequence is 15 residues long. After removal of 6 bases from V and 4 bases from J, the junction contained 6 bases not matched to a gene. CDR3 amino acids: CASSGTSGLADTQYF. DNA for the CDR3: TGTGCCAGCAGCGGGACTAGCGGTCTCGCAGATACGCAGTATTTT.

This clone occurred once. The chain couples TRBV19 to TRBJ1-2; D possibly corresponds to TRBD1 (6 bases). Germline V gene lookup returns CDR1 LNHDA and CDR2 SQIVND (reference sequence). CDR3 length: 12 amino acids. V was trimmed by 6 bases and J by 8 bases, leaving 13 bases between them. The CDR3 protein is CASSPRTDGYTF. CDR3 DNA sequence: TGTGCCAGTAGCCCACGGACAGACGGCTACACCTTC.

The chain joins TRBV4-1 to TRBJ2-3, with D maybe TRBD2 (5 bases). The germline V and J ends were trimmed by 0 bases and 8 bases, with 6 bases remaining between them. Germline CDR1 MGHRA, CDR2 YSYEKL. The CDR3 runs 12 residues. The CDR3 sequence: CASSQDRGTQYF. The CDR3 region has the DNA TGCGCCAGCAGCCAAGATCGGGGTACGCAGTATTTT.

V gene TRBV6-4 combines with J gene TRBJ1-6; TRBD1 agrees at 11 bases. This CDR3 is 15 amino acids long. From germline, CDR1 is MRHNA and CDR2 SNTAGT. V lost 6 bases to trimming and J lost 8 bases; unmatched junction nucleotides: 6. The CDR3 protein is CASRPDRGRDSPLHF. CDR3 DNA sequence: TGTGCCAGCAGACCGGACAGGGGGCGAGATTCACCCCTCCACTTT.

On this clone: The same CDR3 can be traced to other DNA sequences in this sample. This CDR3 is CASSQVEDTQYF. The DNA of the CDR3 is TGTGCCAGCAGCCAAGTCGAGGATACGCAGTATTTT. The rearrangement uses TRBV3-1 (or the pseudogene TRBV3-2) and TRBJ2-3, with D unclear. CDR1 is LGHDT and CDR2 is YNNKEL in the germline V gene (reference sequence). The CDR3 length is 12 residues. V was cut by 1 base and J by 6 bases, with 5 bases left in between.

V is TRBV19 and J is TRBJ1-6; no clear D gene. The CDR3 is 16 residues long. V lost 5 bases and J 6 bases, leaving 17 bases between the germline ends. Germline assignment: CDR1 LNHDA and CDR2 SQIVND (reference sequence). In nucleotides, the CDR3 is TGTGCCAGTAGTGGCGAGCTCTTGGGTGGTAATTCACCCCTCCACTTT. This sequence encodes CASSGELLGGNSPLHF.

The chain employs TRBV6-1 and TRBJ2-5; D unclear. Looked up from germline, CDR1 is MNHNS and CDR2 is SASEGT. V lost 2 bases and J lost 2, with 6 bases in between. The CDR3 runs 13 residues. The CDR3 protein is CASSEIVQETQYF. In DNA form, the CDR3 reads TGTGCCAGCAGTGAAATAGTTCAAGAGACCCAGTACTTC.

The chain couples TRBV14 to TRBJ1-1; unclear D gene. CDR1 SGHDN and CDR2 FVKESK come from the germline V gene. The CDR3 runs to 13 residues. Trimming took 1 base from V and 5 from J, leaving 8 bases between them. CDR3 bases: TGTGCCAGCAGCCAAGTAGGAAGTACTGAAGCTTTCTTT. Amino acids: CASSQVGSTEAFF. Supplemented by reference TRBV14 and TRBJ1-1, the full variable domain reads EAGVTQFPSHSVIEKGQTVTLRCDPISGHDNLYWYRRVMGKEIKFLLHFVKESKQDESGMPNNRFLAERTGGTYSTLKVQPAELEDSGVYFCASSQVGSTEAFFGQGTRLTVV.

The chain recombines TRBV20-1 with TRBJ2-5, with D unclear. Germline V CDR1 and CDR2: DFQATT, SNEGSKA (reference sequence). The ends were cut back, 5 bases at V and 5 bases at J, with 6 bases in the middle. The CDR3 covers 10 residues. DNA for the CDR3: TGCAGTGCTGCGAGGGAGACCCAGTACTTC. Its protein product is CSAARETQYF.

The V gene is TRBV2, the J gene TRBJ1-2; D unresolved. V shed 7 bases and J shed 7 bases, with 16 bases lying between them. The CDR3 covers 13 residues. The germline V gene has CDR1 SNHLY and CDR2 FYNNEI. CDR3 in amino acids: CASTPDHPGGYTF. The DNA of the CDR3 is TGTGCCAGCACCCCGGACCACCCGGGTGGCTACACCTTC.

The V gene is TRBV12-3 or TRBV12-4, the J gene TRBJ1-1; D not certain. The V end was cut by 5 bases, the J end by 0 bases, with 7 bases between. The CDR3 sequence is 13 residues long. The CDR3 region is CASSIKLNTEAFF. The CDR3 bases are TGTGCCAGCAGTATCAAGTTGAACACTGAAGCTTTCTTT.

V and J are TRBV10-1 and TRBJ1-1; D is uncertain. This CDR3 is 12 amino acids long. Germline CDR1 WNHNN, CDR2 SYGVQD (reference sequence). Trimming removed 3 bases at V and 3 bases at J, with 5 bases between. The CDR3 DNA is TGCGCCAGCAGTGATTACGACACTGAAGCTTTCTTT. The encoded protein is CASSDYDTEAFF.

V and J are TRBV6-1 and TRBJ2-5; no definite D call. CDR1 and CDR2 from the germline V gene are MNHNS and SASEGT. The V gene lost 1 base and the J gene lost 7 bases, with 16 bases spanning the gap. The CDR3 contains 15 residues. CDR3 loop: CASSEDVWVDVTQYF. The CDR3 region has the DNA TGTGCCAGCAGTGAAGACGTTTGGGTAGACGTGACCCAGTACTTC.

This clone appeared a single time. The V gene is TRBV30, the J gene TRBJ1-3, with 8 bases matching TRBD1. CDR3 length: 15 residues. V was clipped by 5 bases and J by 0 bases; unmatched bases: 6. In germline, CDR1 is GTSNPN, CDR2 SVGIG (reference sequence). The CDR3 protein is CAWGTGSSSGNTIYF. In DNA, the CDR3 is TGTGCCTGGGGGACAGGATCGAGCTCTGGAAACACCATATATTTT. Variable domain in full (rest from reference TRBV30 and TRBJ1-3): SQTIHQWPATLVQPVGSPLSLECTVEGTSNPNLYWYRQAAGRGLQLLFYSVGIGQISSEVPQNLSASRPQDRQFILSSKKLLLSDSGFYLCAWGTGSSSGNTIYFGEGSWLTVV.